This T cell receptor (beta chain) appears in the sequencing data of a study of cytomegalovirus exposure and HLA in healthy donors. Germline V gene data show CDR1 as LNHNV and CDR2 as YYDKDF (reference sequence). Trimming removed 1 base from V and 4 bases from J, with 11 bases in between. This CDR3 is built from 15 residues. This PCR relied on a set of 60 Vbeta primers and 13 Jbeta primers. Method: immunoSEQ multiplex PCR; TCRdb's copy keeps in-frame clones and lacks some. The repertoire holds 75,000 to 100,000 clones, with approximately 64% as singletons. The TCR was taken from a man aged 60 to 69 in good health and CMV-seronegative. Sequencing was carried out using PBMCs. This rearrangement joins TRBV15 to TRBJ1-5; unclear D gene. This CDR3 is CATSRARQDNQPQHF. In DNA form, the CDR3 reads TGTGCCACCAGCAGAGCTCGGCAGGATAATCAGCCCCAGCATTTT.